The next 6 T cell receptor beta chains were all read from a single sample in a study of cytomegalovirus exposure and HLA in healthy donors (dated by TCRdb to the late 2010s). Receptors were amplified or captured by the immunoSEQ multiplex PCR assay. For the multiplex PCR, a mixture combining 60 forward primers for TCR Vbeta segments and 13 reverse primers for TCR Jbeta segments was used. Held by TCRdb, this immuneACCESS table contains in-frame sequences only and omits some clones. Under half of the omission traces to an unresolved V gene where checked; the cause of the rest is unknown. In this sample the table shows 150,000 to 200,000 clones, 80% of which occur a single time. The ten largest clones take up around 0.99% of the sample. Input material: PBMCs. Receptors originate from a woman between 40 and 50 years old in good health and CMV-seronegative.

The CDR3: CAWSVGGPSYGYTF. The CDR3 DNA reads TGTGCCTGGAGTGTAGGTGGGCCAAGTTATGGCTACACCTTC. J is TRBJ1-2 and V is TRBV30; D is unresolved. V was trimmed by 0 bases and J by 5 bases, leaving 13 bases between them. The germline CDR1 and CDR2 sequences are GTSNPN and SVGIG (reference sequence). The CDR3 has 14 residues.

The rearrangement links TRBV30 to TRBJ2-7; 8 bases agree with TRBD1. The CDR3 has 14 amino acids. The germline CDR1 and CDR2 sequences are GTSNPN and SVGIG (reference sequence). The J segment lost 3 bases and the V segment lost 2 bases, leaving 6 bases of the junction unmatched. The CDR3 sequence: CAWSTQGTGYEQYF. The DNA for the CDR3 is TGTGCCTGGAGTACCCAAGGGACAGGCTACGAGCAGTACTTC.

V gene TRBV30 combines with J gene TRBJ1-4, with TRBD1 matching over 7 bases. Germline lookup yields CDR1 GTSNPN and CDR2 SVGIG (reference sequence). CDR3 length equals 12 residues. J gave up 10 bases and V 3 bases, and 5 bases lay outside the gene matches. Here the CDR3 reads CAWSIGTAKLFF. DNA for the CDR3: TGTGCCTGGAGCATTGGGACAGCAAAACTGTTTTTT.

The genes are TRBV15 and TRBJ1-2; 7 positions agree with TRBD1. The trim removed 0 bases at V and 6 bases at J, leaving 7 bases unmatched. Germline-derived CDR1 and CDR2 are LNHNV and YYDKDF (reference sequence). The CDR3 has 15 amino acids. The CDR3 region has the DNA TGTGCCACCAGCAGAGATATGGCAGGGGGTCATGGCTACACCTTC. This codes for CATSRDMAGGHGYTF.

This rearrangement joins TRBV19 to TRBJ2-1; 9 bases agree with TRBD2. This CDR3 has 17 amino acids. Unmatched junction bases numbered 3, after V lost 0 bases and J lost 0 bases. The germline gives CDR1 LNHDA, CDR2 SQIVND (reference sequence). CDR3 coding DNA: TGTGCCAGTAGTATAGATGGCGGGAGGGGCTCCTACAATGAGCAGTTCTTC. Amino acid sequence: CASSIDGGRGSYNEQFF.

This sequence joins TRBV5-6 and TRBJ1-2; the match to TRBD1 covers 10 bases. The CDR3 is 14 amino acids. The J segment lost 6 bases and the V segment lost 5 bases, leaving 7 bases of the junction unmatched. Germline V lookup: CDR1 SGHDT, CDR2 YYEEEE. CDR3 coding DNA: TGTGCCAGCAGGCGCGGGACAGGGGCGGATGGCTACACCTTC. Protein sequence: CASRRGTGADGYTF.